This T cell receptor (beta chain) originates from a study of long-term antiretroviral therapy in people with HIV. Sequencing used immunoSEQ v3.0 at survey level. Data came from immunoSEQ multiplex PCR; TCRdb stores just in-frame clones and leaves some out. This repertoire shows approximately 35,000 clones, 85% to 95% found once; its top ten account for approximately 3.7%. This CDR3 has 13 amino acids. Germline V lookup: CDR1 SEHNR, CDR2 FQNEAQ (reference sequence). The V and J ends lost 4 bases and 0 bases respectively, with 6 bases between them. The TCR comes from a woman in her fifties or sixties with HIV. This chain joins TRBV7-9 and TRBJ1-1; D unclear. Sequenced here: unsorted PBMCs, sampled around 5.4 years after starting antiretroviral therapy. In DNA, the CDR3 is TGTGCCAGCAGCTCTGTAATGAACACTGAAGCTTTCTTT. It is translated as CASSSVMNTEAFF.